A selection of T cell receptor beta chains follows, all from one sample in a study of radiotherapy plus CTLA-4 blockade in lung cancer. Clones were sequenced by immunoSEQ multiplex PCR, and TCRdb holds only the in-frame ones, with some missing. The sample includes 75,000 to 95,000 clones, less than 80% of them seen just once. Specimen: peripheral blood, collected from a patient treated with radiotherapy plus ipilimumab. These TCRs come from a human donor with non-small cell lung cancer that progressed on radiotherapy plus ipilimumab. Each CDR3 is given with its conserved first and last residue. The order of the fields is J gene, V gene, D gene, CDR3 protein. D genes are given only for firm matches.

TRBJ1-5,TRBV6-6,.,CASSDDRFNQPQHF
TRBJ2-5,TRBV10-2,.,CASSESSETQETQYF
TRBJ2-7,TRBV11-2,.,CATGRGPSYEQYF
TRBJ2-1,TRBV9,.,CASSGFGGSSYNEQFF
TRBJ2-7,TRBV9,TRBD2,CASSPWGTSNEQYF
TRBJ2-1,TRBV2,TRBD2,CASSEATASGRASHEQFF
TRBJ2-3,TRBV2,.,CASSSPRDTQYF
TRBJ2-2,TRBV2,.,CASKEALGTGELFF
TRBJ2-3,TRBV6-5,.,CASSYRVSRSTDTQYF
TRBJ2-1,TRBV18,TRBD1,CASSSTGRDNEQFF
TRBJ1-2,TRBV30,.,CAWSGLYGYTF
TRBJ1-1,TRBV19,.,CASSATGHANTEAFF
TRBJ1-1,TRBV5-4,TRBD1,CASSTGDRDTEAFF
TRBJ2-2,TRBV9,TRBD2,CASSVAGGHTGELFF
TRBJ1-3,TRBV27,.,CASSPGREDSGNTIYF
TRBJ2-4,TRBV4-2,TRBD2,CASSQDGTSATRGGIQYF
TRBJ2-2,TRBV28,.,CASSSGPGRSNTGELFF
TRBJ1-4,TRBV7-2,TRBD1,CASSYTGGKLFF
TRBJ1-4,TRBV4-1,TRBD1,CASSLQGAREKLFF
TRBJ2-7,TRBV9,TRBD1,CASSVEGDRRNEQYF
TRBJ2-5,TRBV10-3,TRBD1,CAIRAGTGVAETQYF
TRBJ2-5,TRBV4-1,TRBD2,CASSQGGVSGGHETQYF
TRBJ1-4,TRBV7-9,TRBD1,CASSLLGDRVGEKLFF
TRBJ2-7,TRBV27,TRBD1,CASSFGTGVVLYF
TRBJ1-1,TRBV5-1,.,CASSPSTENTEAFF
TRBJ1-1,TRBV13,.,CASSLAITGKGYTEAFF
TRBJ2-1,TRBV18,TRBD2,CASSPPVGGSSYNEQFF
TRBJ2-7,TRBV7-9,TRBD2,CASSLGTSGDYEQYF
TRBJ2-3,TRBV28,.,CASSSLLRDARMDTQYF
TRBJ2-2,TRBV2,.,CASRGEDRGVDTGELFF
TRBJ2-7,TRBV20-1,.,CSAYQGYEQYF
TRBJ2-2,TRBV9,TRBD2,CASSRAGGETGELFF
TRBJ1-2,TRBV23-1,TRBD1,CASRPRDRGRRRYGYTF
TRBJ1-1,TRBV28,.,CASSSQGGTEAFF
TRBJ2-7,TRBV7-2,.,CASSLSRGNEQYF
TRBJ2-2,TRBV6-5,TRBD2,CASSYQTSSGGELFF
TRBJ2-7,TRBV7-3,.,CASSQGPSSYEQYF